This T cell receptor (beta chain) was sequenced in a study of early T cells in non-severe SARS-CoV-2 infection. The wider study: Unsorted whole blood bulk RNA was sequenced, with unpaired chains. Study outcomes and limitations: Anti-spike CD8 specificities were favored by VDJdb matching, whose results missed private and CD4 specificities.

cDNA molecules, individually, were tagged with unique molecular identifiers. MiXCR was run by TCRdb on the 5' RACE reads, yielding one entry per CDR3 protein. The data show about 83,000 distinct CDR3 sequences, 8% to 13% seen once. This clonotype was seen at least ten times. The target antigen is unknown. The CDR3 contains 14 residues. Germline V CDR1 and CDR2: DFQATT, SNEGSKA (reference sequence). The germline V and J ends were trimmed by 5 bases and 0 bases, with 13 bases remaining between them. This sequence originates from an adult who was a healthcare worker with PCR-confirmed SARS-CoV-2 infection or an uninfected control (not recorded which). The V gene is TRBV20-1, the J gene TRBJ1-1; a possible D gene is TRBD1 (5 bases). Specimen: whole blood, collected at baseline. CDR3: CSALPGRLNTEAFF. CDR3 DNA: TGCAGTGCTCTTCCGGGACGGCTGAACACTGAAGCTTTCTTT.